This T cell receptor (beta chain) derives from a study of shared clonotypes between healthy human individuals. The overall study: A donor's plate count was three for CD4 naive and three for CD4 memory; CD8 naive had two and CD8 memory one. Study outcomes and limitations: The low donor count limited represented genetic and exposure-history diversity. Rarefaction demonstrated incomplete sorted-subset sequencing despite large depth.

Comment on this clone: Antigen: not known.

CDR3 length: 16 amino acids. Germline V gene lookup returns CDR1 SGHDT and CDR2 YYEEEE. The V and J ends lost 4 bases and 0 bases, in that order; junction bases with no gene match: 9. As handled by the study authors: Quality scores were absent from the junction-only immunoSEQ sequences, so filtering differed. Sequencing was performed with immunoSEQ multiplex PCR; in TCRdb, only in-frame clones are kept and a portion is missing. That table gives V, J and clone size, and the DNA gave D and trimming. The table has around 940,000 clones, 70% to 85% seen once; the top ten hold about 1.5%. Material: memory CD4+ T cells sorted from blood. Specified subset: CD45RA-negative fraction. The TCR originated in a man between 18 and 29 years old in good health. The chain links TRBV5-6 to TRBJ1-1; 7 positions match TRBD1. The CDR3 protein is CASSPLGGLMNTEAFF. The DNA of the CDR3 is TGTGCCAGCAGCCCATTAGGGGGCCTGATGAACACTGAAGCTTTCTTT.